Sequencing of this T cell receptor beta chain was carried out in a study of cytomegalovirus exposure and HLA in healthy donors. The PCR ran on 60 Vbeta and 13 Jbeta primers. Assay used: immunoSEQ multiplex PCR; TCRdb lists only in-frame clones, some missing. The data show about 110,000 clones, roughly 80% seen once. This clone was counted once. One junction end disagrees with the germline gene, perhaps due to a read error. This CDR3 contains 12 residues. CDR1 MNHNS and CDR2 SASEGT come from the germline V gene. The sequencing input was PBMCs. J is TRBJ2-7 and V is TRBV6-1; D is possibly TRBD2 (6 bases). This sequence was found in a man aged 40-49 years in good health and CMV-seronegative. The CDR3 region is CASSDRRALQNF. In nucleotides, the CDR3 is TGTGCCAGCAGTGATCGGAGGGCACTACAGAACTTC.